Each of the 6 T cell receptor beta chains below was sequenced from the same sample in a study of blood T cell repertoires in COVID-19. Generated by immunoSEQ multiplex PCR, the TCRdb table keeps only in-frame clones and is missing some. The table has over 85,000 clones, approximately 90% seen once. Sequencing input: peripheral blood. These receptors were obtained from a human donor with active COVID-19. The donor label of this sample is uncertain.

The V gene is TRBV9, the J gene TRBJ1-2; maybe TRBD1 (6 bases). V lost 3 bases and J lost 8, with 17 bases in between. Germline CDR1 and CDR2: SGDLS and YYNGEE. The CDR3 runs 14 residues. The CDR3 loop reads CASSGPTGSGGYTF. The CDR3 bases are TGTGCCAGCAGCGGACCCACAGGGAGTGGAGGCTACACCTTC.

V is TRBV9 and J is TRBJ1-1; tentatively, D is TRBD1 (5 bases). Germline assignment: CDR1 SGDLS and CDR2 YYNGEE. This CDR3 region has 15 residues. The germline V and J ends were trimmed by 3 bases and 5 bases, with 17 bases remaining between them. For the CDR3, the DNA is TGTGCCAGCAGCGAGAACGTTGAAAAGGGGACTGAAGCTTTCTTT. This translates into CASSENVEKGTEAFF.

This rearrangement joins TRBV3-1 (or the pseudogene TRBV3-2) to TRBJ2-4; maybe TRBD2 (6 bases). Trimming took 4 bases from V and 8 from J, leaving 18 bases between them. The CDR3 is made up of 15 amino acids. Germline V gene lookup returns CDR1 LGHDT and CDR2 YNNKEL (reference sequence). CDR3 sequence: CASSLSGTGGDIQYF. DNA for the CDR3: TGTGCCAGCAGCCTTTCCGGGACGGGCGGGGACATTCAGTACTTC.

Here the CDR3 reads CASSVDGGTQPQHF. The CDR3 DNA sequence: TGTGCCAGCAGCGTAGACGGAGGGACGCAGCCCCAGCATTTT. V gene TRBV9 combines with J gene TRBJ1-5, with D tentatively TRBD1 (5 bases). V was shortened by 0 bases and J by 7 bases, with 11 bases between the two germline ends. Germline V gives CDR1 SGDLS, CDR2 YYNGEE. This CDR3 region has 14 residues. Complete variable domain (other parts from reference TRBV9 and TRBJ1-5): DSGVTQTPKHLITATGQRVTLRCSPRSGDLSVYWYQQSLDQGLQFLIQYYNGEERAKGNILERFSAQQFPDLHSELNLSSLELGDSALYFCASSVDGGTQPQHFGDGTRLSIL.

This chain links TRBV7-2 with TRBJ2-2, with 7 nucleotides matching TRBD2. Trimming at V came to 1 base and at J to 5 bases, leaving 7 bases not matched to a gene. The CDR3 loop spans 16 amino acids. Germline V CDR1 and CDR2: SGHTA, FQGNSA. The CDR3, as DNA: TGTGCCAGCAGCTTAGGGGGAGGGGAGGATACCGGGGAGCTGTTTTTT. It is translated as CASSLGGGEDTGELFF.

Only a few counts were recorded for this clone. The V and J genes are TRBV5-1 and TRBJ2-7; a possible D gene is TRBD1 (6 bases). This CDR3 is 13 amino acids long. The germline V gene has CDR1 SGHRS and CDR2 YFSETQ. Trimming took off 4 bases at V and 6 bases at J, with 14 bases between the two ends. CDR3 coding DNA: TGCGCCAGCAGCAGTACAGGGCCGGGCGAGCAGTACTTC. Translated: CASSSTGPGEQYF.